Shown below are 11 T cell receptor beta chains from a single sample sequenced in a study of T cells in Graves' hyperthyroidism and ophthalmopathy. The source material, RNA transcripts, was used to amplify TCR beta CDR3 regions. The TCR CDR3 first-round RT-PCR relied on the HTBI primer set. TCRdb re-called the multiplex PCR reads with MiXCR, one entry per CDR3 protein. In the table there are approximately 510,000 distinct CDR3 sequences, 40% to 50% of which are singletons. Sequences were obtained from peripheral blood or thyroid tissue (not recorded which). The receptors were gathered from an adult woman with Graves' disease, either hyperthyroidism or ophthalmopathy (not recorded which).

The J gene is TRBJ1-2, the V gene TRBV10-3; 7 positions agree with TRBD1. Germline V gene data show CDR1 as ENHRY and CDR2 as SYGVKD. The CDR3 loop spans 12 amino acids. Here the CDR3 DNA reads TGTACCACCGGGGACAGCTTAGATGGCTACACCTTC. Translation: CTTGDSLDGYTF.

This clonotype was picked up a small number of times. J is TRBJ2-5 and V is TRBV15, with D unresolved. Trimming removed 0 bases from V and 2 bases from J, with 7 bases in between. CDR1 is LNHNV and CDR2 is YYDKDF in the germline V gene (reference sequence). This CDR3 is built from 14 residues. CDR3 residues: CATSRETAQETQYF. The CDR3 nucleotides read TGTGCCACCAGCAGAGAGACGGCTCAAGAGACCCAGTACTTC.

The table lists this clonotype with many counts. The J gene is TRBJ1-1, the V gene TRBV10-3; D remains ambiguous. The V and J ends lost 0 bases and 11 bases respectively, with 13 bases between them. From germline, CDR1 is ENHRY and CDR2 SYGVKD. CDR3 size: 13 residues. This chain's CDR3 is CAISESTGLRAFF. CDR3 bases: TGTGCCATCAGTGAGTCTACGGGTTTAAGGGCTTTCTTT.

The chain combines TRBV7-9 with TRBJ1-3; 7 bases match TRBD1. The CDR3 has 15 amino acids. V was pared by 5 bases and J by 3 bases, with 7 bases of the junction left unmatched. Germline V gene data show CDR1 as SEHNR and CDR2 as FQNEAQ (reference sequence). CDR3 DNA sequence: TGTGCCAGCAGCCGGCTGACAGGGATTGGAAACACCATATATTTT. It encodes CASSRLTGIGNTIYF.

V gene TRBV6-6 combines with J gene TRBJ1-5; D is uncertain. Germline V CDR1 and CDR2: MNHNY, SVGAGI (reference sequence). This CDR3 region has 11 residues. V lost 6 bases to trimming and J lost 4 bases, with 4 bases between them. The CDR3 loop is CASRQNQPQHF. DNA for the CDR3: TGTGCCAGCAGACAGAATCAGCCCCAGCATTTT.

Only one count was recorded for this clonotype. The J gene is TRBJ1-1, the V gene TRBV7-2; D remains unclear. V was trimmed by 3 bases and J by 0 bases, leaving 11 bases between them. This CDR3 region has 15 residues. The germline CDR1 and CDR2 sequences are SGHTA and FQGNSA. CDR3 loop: CASSFGPVVNTEAFF. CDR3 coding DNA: TGTGCCAGCAGCTTTGGACCGGTAGTGAACACTGAAGCTTTCTTT.

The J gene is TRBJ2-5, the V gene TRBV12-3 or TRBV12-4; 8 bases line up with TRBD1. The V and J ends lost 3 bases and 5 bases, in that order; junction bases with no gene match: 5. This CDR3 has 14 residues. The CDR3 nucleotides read TGTGCCAGCAGTTTGGCAGGGGGCGCGGAGACCCAGTACTTC. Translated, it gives CASSLAGGAETQYF.

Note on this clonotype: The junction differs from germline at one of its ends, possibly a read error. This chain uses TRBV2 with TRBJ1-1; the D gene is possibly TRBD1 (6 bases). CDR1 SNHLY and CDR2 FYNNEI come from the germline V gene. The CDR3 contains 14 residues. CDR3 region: CARSLRQVNTEAFF. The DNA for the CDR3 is TGCGCCAGAAGCCTACGACAGGTGAACACTGAAGCTTTCTTT.

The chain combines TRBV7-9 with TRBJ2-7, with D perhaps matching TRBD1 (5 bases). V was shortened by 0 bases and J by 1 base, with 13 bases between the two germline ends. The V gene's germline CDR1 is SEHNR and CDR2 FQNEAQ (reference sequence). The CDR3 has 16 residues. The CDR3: CASSLAPQGRSYEQYF. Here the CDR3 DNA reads TGTGCCAGCAGCTTAGCTCCTCAGGGTAGGTCCTACGAGCAGTACTTC.

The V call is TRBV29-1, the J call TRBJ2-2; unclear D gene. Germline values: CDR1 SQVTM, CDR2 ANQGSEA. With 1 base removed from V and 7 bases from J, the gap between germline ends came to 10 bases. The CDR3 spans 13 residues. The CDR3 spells CSVEAELCGELFF. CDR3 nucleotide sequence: TGCAGCGTTGAAGCAGAGTTGTGCGGGGAGCTGTTTTTT.

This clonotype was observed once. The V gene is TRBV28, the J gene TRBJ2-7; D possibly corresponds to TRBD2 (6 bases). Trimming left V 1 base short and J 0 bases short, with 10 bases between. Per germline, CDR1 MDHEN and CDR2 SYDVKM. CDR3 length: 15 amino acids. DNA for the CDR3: TGTGCCAGCAGTTTATCCGGGACTCCCTCCTACGAGCAGTACTTC. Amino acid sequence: CASSLSGTPSYEQYF.